The next 32 T cell receptor beta chains were all read from a single sample in a study of post-analysis software for immune sequencing data. Study-wide points: Patients showed TRBV5-6, TRBV5-1 and TRBV20-1 among a few TRBV segments more frequent than in controls.

What these receptors recognize is not known. Presence of unique molecular identifiers characterized the TCR beta cDNA libraries. TCRdb re-called the PCR reads with MiXCR, one entry per CDR3 protein. The sample has around 710,000 distinct CDR3 sequences; about half are singletons. Sequenced: blood. These receptors were taken from a girl under 18 with multiple sclerosis.

The gene calls are TRBV6-1 and TRBJ2-7; D may be TRBD2 (6 bases). V was clipped by 9 bases and J by 3 bases, with 18 bases between them. The germline V gene encodes CDR1 MNHNS and CDR2 SASEGT. The CDR3 consists of 14 residues. The CDR3 sequence: CASPPDVGGYEQYF. The CDR3 coding sequence is TGTGCCAGTCCCCCAGACGTGGGAGGCTACGAGCAGTACTTC.

The chain is built from TRBV12-3 or TRBV12-4 and TRBJ2-3; D uncertain. Deletions cut 5 bases from V and 4 bases from J, with 7 bases between. The CDR3 spans 12 residues. The CDR3 protein is CASSRHPDTQYF. For the CDR3, the DNA is TGTGCCAGCAGTAGGCACCCAGATACGCAGTATTTT.

This chain uses TRBV4-3 with TRBJ2-1; 9 bases map to TRBD2. Germline V lookup: CDR1 LGHNA, CDR2 YSLEER. The CDR3 is 18 residues long. With V trimmed by 1 base and J by 2 bases, 9 bases remained unmatched. CDR3 nucleotide sequence: TGCGCCAGCAGCCAAGGGGGACCAGCGGGAGGCCCCTACAATGAGCAGTTCTTC. As protein: CASSQGGPAGGPYNEQFF.

This chain connects TRBV7-9 to TRBJ2-1, with 8 bases that match TRBD1. The germline CDR1 and CDR2 sequences are SEHNR and FQNEAQ (reference sequence). The CDR3 has 15 amino acids. V lost 1 base to trimming and J lost 7 bases; unmatched junction nucleotides: 6. CDR3 residues: CASSLETGVMNEQFF. The CDR3 DNA sequence: TGTGCCAGCAGCTTAGAGACAGGGGTAATGAATGAGCAGTTCTTC.

V is TRBV12-3 or TRBV12-4 and J is TRBJ2-7, with 8 bases matching TRBD2. With 6 bases clipped from V and 3 bases from J, the junction kept 1 base outside the gene matches. This CDR3 contains 12 residues. Here the CDR3 DNA reads TGTGCCAGCAGGGGGACTAGCTACGAGCAGTACTTC. As protein: CASRGTSYEQYF.

V usage is TRBV12-3 or TRBV12-4 and J usage is TRBJ1-1; a possible D gene is TRBD1 (5 bases). The CDR3 is made up of 15 amino acids. V was trimmed by 2 bases and J by 5 bases, leaving 15 bases between them. This CDR3 is CASSLWDRTGTEAFF. The CDR3 DNA sequence: TGTGCCAGCAGTTTATGGGACCGGACGGGGACTGAAGCTTTCTTT.

The chain uses TRBV29-1 and TRBJ2-1, with a tentative D call TRBD2 (6 bases). The germline V and J ends were trimmed by 7 bases and 2 bases, with 24 bases remaining between them. Germline assignment: CDR1 SQVTM and CDR2 ANQGSEA. The CDR3 length is 17 residues. The CDR3 DNA reads TGCAGCGGCCGTAGTAGCGGAGGGGCTCGCACCTACAATGAGCAGTTCTTC. Translation: CSGRSSGGARTYNEQFF.

Written as DNA, the CDR3 is TGTGCCATCAGTGACGGTGTAGGGAGGGCCCACGGCTACACCTTC. Protein product: CAISDGVGRAHGYTF. This chain uses TRBV10-3 with TRBJ1-2, with D unclear. Per the germline V gene, CDR1 is ENHRY and CDR2 is SYGVKD. CDR3 length: 15 amino acids. Trimming pared 3 bases from V and 8 bases from J, leaving 19 bases between.

The gene calls are TRBV12-3 or TRBV12-4 and TRBJ1-2; possibly TRBD1 for D (5 bases). The CDR3 sequence is 13 residues long. V gave up 7 bases and J gave up 6 bases, with 15 bases separating them. The CDR3 here is CASNQDRGNGYTF. The CDR3 DNA reads as TGTGCCAGCAACCAAGACAGAGGGAATGGCTACACCTTC.

CDR3 sequence: CSVEGRTRSYNEQFF. The CDR3, as DNA: TGCAGCGTTGAAGGACGCACCCGCTCCTACAATGAGCAGTTCTTC. The rearrangement links TRBV29-1 to TRBJ2-1, with D uncertain. V lost 1 base and J lost 0, with 10 bases in between. This CDR3 region has 15 residues. CDR1 is SQVTM, CDR2 ANQGSEA, per germline.

The rearrangement joins TRBV29-1 to TRBJ2-7, with 10 bases identical to TRBD1. V lost 5 bases, J lost 2 bases, and 3 bases stayed unmatched. This CDR3 region has 13 residues. Germline V gives CDR1 SQVTM, CDR2 ANQGSEA. CDR3 residues: CSVTGQGAYEQYF. CDR3 DNA: TGCAGCGTTACCGGACAGGGGGCCTACGAGCAGTACTTC.

This clonotype was counted between two and nine times. The CDR3 loop reads CASSLEAGSYEQYF. CDR3 DNA: TGTGCCAGCAGCTTAGAGGCCGGCTCCTACGAGCAGTACTTC. V and J are TRBV7-9 and TRBJ2-7; D call uncertain. V was shortened by 1 base and J by 0 bases, with 7 bases between the two germline ends. The CDR3 runs to 14 residues. The germline V gene has CDR1 SEHNR and CDR2 FQNEAQ (reference sequence).

The chain carries TRBV20-1 and TRBJ2-4, with a weak D call TRBD1 (6 bases). V gave up 1 base and J gave up 13 bases, with 23 bases separating them. There are 15 residues in the CDR3. Germline CDR1 is DFQATT and CDR2 is SNEGSKA (reference sequence). CDR3 protein: CSARAPGQSPNEQYF. The DNA for the CDR3 is TGCAGTGCTAGAGCTCCGGGACAATCCCCCAATGAGCAGTACTTC.

This chain connects TRBV7-9 to TRBJ2-4; TRBD1 agrees at 9 bases. Matching the DNA end better, TRBJ2-7 makes the J call doubtful. The CDR3 length is 15 residues. The germline gives CDR1 SEHNR, CDR2 FQNEAQ (reference sequence). Here the CDR3 DNA reads TGTGCCAGCAGCCCCAGTGGGGACAGGGCTTACGAGCAGTACTTC. Translated: CASSPSGDRAYEQYF.

The genes are TRBV11-2 and TRBJ2-5; TRBD1 aligns across 8 bases. The CDR3 extends over 14 amino acids. Trimming at V came to 5 bases and at J to 7 bases, leaving 9 bases not matched to a gene. The germline gives CDR1 SGHAT, CDR2 FQNNGV. The CDR3 loop reads CASSPWTGPGTQYF. Here the CDR3 DNA reads TGTGCCAGCAGCCCATGGACAGGGCCAGGGACCCAGTACTTC.

As concerns this clonotype: A read error may account for a junction end that differs from germline. The rearrangement joins TRBV20-1 to TRBJ2-1, with TRBD2 identical over 9 bases. The germline CDR1 and CDR2 sequences are DFQATT and SNEGSKA (reference sequence). The CDR3 contains 14 residues. As DNA, the CDR3 is TGCAGTGCTAGACCCCTAGCGGGAAACTACGAGCGGTACTTC. Translated: CSARPLAGNYERYF.

This chain uses TRBV6-6 with TRBJ2-5, with 7 bases that match TRBD2. Germline lookup yields CDR1 MNHNY and CDR2 SVGAGI (reference sequence). J gave up 4 bases and V 0 bases, and 5 bases lay outside the gene matches. This CDR3 is 15 amino acids long. The CDR3 spells CASSYSMASGETQYF. The CDR3 DNA follows: TGTGCCAGCAGTTACTCGATGGCTAGCGGAGAGACCCAGTACTTC.

V gene TRBV20-1 combines with J gene TRBJ2-7; 8 bases map to TRBD1. Trimming cost V 6 bases and J 0 bases; bases outside gene matches: 10. Looked up from germline, CDR1 is DFQATT and CDR2 is SNEGSKA (reference sequence). This CDR3 spans 15 amino acids. CDR3 nucleotide sequence: TGCAGTGCCATCGGGCAGGGGGCCCCCTCCTACGAGCAGTACTTC. Encoded protein: CSAIGQGAPSYEQYF.

The chain recombines TRBV12-3 or TRBV12-4 with TRBJ2-3; D remains unclear. CDR3 length: 14 amino acids. V was shortened by 5 bases and J by 1 base, with 10 bases between the two germline ends. CDR3 in DNA: TGTGCCAGCAGTCCGCCGTGGGGCACAGATACGCAGTATTTT. The encoded protein is CASSPPWGTDTQYF.

This chain joins TRBV29-1 and TRBJ1-1; tentative D call: TRBD1 (5 bases). This CDR3 contains 14 residues. CDR1 is SQVTM, CDR2 ANQGSEA, per germline. The V gene lost 3 bases and the J gene lost 0 bases, with 11 bases spanning the gap. CDR3 DNA: TGCAGCGTTGAGGACACCCAATTGAACACTGAAGCTTTCTTT. Its protein product is CSVEDTQLNTEAFF.

This clonotype came up once. A read error may be the cause here, since a much bigger clone is one base away. V usage is TRBV10-3 and J usage is TRBJ2-3; D possibly uses TRBD1 or TRBD2 (5 bases each). The germline V gene has CDR1 ENHRY and CDR2 SYGVKD. The CDR3 length is 13 residues. The V end lost 6 bases, the J end lost 5 bases, and 12 bases lay between the germline ends. CDR3 sequence reads: CAIRGEGRDTQYF. The CDR3 DNA sequence: TGTGCCATCAGGGGGGAAGGGCGAGATACGCAGTATTTT.

This clonotype was observed a handful of times. The J gene is TRBJ2-1, the V gene TRBV12-3 or TRBV12-4; perhaps TRBD2 as D (5 bases). Trimming shortened V by 3 bases and J by 1 base, and 10 bases separated the two germline ends. This CDR3 region has 15 residues. DNA for the CDR3: TGTGCCAGCAGTTTCGAGGGCCGGTCCTACAATGAGCAGTTCTTC. Translation: CASSFEGRSYNEQFF.

CDR3 amino acids: CASSAGHGYEQFF. The CDR3 coding sequence is TGTGCCAGCAGCGCGGGACATGGCTATGAGCAGTTCTTC. J is TRBJ2-1 and V is TRBV9, with D possibly being TRBD1 (6 bases). V lost 3 bases and J lost 8, with 12 bases in between. CDR3 size: 13 residues. CDR1 is SGDLS, CDR2 YYNGEE, per germline.

The chain links TRBV20-1 to TRBJ1-4, with D hard to call. Per the germline V gene, CDR1 is DFQATT and CDR2 is SNEGSKA (reference sequence). Trimming removed 2 bases from V and 0 bases from J, with 7 bases in between. This CDR3 is 14 amino acids long. In DNA, the CDR3 is TGCAGTGCTAGAATAGGCGCAACTAATGAAAAACTGTTTTTT. It encodes CSARIGATNEKLFF.

This chain joins TRBV20-1 and TRBJ1-2; TRBD1 is a possible D gene (6 bases). Germline CDR1 DFQATT, CDR2 SNEGSKA (reference sequence). The CDR3 consists of 12 residues. Trimming cost V 6 bases and J 4 bases, with 12 bases left between them. The CDR3 nucleotides read TGCAGTGCGGACAGTGTAGGCTATGGCTACACCTTC. Amino acid sequence: CSADSVGYGYTF.

The DNA of the CDR3 is TGTGCCAGTAGTTCGGACAGTGGCTTTTGGTACGAGCAGTACTTC. It specifies CASSSDSGFWYEQYF. The chain combines TRBV19 with TRBJ2-4, with a tentative D call TRBD1 (6 bases). The DNA matches TRBJ2-7 better at its end, which makes the J call doubtful. Germline CDR1 reads LNHDA; CDR2 reads SQIVND (reference sequence). The CDR3 is 15 amino acids.

The rearrangement links TRBV20-1 to TRBJ1-2; no definite D call. The CDR3 contains 14 residues. Looked up from germline, CDR1 is DFQATT and CDR2 is SNEGSKA (reference sequence). V dropped 3 bases and J dropped 0 bases, with 11 bases sitting between them. CDR3 protein: CSASLPGTNYGYTF. CDR3 bases: TGCAGTGCTAGTTTGCCCGGAACTAACTATGGCTACACCTTC.

Notes on this clonotype: A much bigger clone sits one base away, suggesting this may be a read error. This rearrangement joins TRBV5-1 to TRBJ2-5; tentative D call: TRBD2 (5 bases). TRBJ2-7 matches the DNA end more closely, so the J call is doubtful. The V gene's germline CDR1 is SGHRS and CDR2 YFSETQ. The length of the CDR3 is 14 residues. The CDR3 here is CASSWESSAYEQYF. The CDR3 DNA is TGCGCCAGCAGCTGGGAGAGTAGCGCCTACGAGCAGTACTTC.

This chain links TRBV29-1 with TRBJ1-4; D is undetermined. Deletions cut 4 bases from V and 0 bases from J, with 6 bases between. CDR1 is SQVTM, CDR2 ANQGSEA, per germline. The CDR3 is made up of 13 amino acids. The CDR3 sequence: CSVGATTNEKLFF. CDR3 DNA: TGCAGCGTTGGAGCGACAACTAATGAAAAACTGTTTTTT.

In its sample, this clonotype was seen many times. This rearrangement joins TRBV29-1 to TRBJ2-1; 8 bases map to TRBD1. J lost 6 bases, V lost 6 bases, and 7 bases had no gene match. This CDR3 has 13 residues. CDR1 is SQVTM and CDR2 is ANQGSEA in the germline V gene. CDR3 sequence: CSVTGGRGNEQFF. The CDR3 region has the DNA TGCAGCGTCACAGGGGGTAGGGGCAATGAGCAGTTCTTC.

The J gene is TRBJ2-5, the V gene TRBV12-3 or TRBV12-4; 14 nucleotides line up with TRBD2. V was pared by 3 bases and J by 11 bases, with 14 bases of the junction left unmatched. The CDR3 consists of 17 residues. The CDR3 protein is CASSFGTSGSRVNEQYF. In nucleotides, the CDR3 is TGTGCCAGCAGTTTTGGGACTAGCGGGAGTCGGGTCAATGAGCAGTACTTC.

A few counts support this clonotype. V is TRBV19 and J is TRBJ2-1, with 9 bases aligning to TRBD2. The germline gives CDR1 LNHDA, CDR2 SQIVND (reference sequence). This CDR3 spans 17 amino acids. After removal of 6 bases from V and 0 bases from J, the junction contained 9 bases not matched to a gene. The CDR3 loop is CASSYFLLAGSYNEQFF. The CDR3 nucleotides read TGTGCCAGTAGCTATTTTTTACTAGCGGGCTCCTACAATGAGCAGTTCTTC.